The T cell receptor beta chain described here comes from a study of molecular identifiers for immune sequencing clone quantification. For the study at large: Four of five splits of RNA from roughly 20,000 or 100,000 naive CD8 cells were sequenced in replicates.

One entry per CDR3 protein, called by TCRdb with MiXCR from the PCR reads. The sample consists of 50,000 or so distinct CDR3 sequences, 20% to 25% of them appearing once. Concerning this clonotype itself: Its antigen is as yet unknown. Just one base apart from a much larger clone, this may be a read error.

The CDR3 loop spans 16 amino acids. Study findings and constraints: In naive cells, under 1% of molecules belonged to clones above 20 RNA copies, against over 99% in effector cells.

The source material was naive CD8+ T cells from blood, with Jurkat cell RNA spiked in. Noted subset: FACS-sorted CD8+CD4-CCR7+CD45RA+ naive T cells. This TCR derives from a human donor in good health. Some libraries in this study had Jurkat cell RNA spiked in. V usage is TRBV12-3 or TRBV12-4 and J usage is TRBJ2-3; 8 positions agree with TRBD1. For the CDR3, the DNA is TGTGCCAGCGGTTTAGGTGACAGGGGTAATACAGATACGCAGTATTTT. As protein: CASGLGDRGNTDTQYF.